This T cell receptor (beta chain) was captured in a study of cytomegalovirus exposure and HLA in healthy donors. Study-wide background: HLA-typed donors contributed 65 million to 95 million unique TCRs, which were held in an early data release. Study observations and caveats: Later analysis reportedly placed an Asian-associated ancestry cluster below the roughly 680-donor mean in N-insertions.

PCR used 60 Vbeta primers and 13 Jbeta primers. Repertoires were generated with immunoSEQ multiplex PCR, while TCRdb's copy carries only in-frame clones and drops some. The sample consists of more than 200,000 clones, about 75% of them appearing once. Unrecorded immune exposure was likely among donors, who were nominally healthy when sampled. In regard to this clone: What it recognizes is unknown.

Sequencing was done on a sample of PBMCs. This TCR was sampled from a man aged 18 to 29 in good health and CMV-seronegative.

CDR3 loop: CASSQGSNMSTEAFF. As DNA, the CDR3 is TGTGCCAGCAGCCAGGGCAGTAACATGAGCACTGAAGCTTTCTTT. The V call is TRBV7-9, the J call TRBJ1-1; the D gene is possibly TRBD1 (5 bases). Germline lookup yields CDR1 SEHNR and CDR2 FQNEAQ (reference sequence). The CDR3 has 15 amino acids. V lost 5 bases and J 4 bases, leaving 17 bases between the germline ends.